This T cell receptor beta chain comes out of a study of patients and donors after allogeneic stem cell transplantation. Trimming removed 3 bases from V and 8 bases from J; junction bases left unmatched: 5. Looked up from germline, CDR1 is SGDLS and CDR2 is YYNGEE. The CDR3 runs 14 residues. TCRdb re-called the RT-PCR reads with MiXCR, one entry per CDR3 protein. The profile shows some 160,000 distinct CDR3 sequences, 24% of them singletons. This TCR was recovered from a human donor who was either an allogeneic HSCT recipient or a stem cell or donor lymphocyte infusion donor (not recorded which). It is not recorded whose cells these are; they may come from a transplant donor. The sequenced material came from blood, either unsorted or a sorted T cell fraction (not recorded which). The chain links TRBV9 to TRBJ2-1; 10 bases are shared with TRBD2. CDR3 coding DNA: TGTGCCAGCAGCGCCTCCGGGACTAGCGATGAGCAGTTCTTC. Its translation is CASSASGTSDEQFF.